A single sample gave rise to the 22 T cell receptor beta chains below, sequenced in a study of CD8 T cells in ankylosing spondylitis. TCRdb re-analysed the 5' RACE reads in MiXCR, keeping a single row per CDR3 protein. The sample contains 200,000 to 250,000 distinct CDR3 sequences, roughly 8% of which appear only once. Input material: blood, either unsorted or a sorted T cell fraction (not recorded which). The receptor source for this set is a female donor with ankylosing spondylitis or in good health (not recorded which).

This clonotype was counted ten times or more. This chain links TRBV7-2 with TRBJ2-7, with D possibly TRBD1 on 5 matching bases. Germline V gene sequence: CDR1 SGHTA, CDR2 FQGNSA. This CDR3 contains 15 residues. The V end lost 1 base, the J end lost 0 bases, and 10 bases lay between the germline ends. This CDR3 reads CASSLGGLRSYEQYF. The CDR3 DNA is TGTGCCAGCAGCTTAGGGGGCCTACGCTCCTACGAGCAGTACTTC.

In its sample, this clonotype was seen many times. This sequence joins TRBV5-5 and TRBJ2-2; D might be TRBD1 (5 bases). V lost 4 bases to trimming and J lost 1 base, with 17 bases between them. The germline CDR1 and CDR2 sequences are SGHKS and YYEKEE (reference sequence). The CDR3 spans 17 residues. In nucleotides, the CDR3 is TGTGCCAGCAGCCTCTGGAAAAAAGGGGTGAACACCGGGGAGCTGTTTTTT. Protein sequence: CASSLWKKGVNTGELFF.

The chain is built from TRBV19 and TRBJ1-2; D is undetermined. The CDR3 length is 13 residues. The germline V gene has CDR1 LNHDA and CDR2 SQIVND (reference sequence). Trimming pared 6 bases from V and 6 bases from J, leaving 14 bases between. Here the CDR3 DNA reads TGTGCCAGTAGCCAGTTCCGGGGAGATGGCTACACCTTC. This encodes CASSQFRGDGYTF.

This clonotype occurred a few times. J is TRBJ2-5 and V is TRBV6-2 or TRBV6-3, with 13 bases that match TRBD2. Germline V gene sequence: CDR1 MNHEY, CDR2 SVGEGT. J was trimmed by 5 bases and V by 8 bases; bases with no gene match: 17. CDR3 length: 18 amino acids. The DNA of the CDR3 is TGTGCCAGCGACGGACTAGCGGGAGTCCCCACTAATCCGGAGACCCAGTACTTC. It is translated as CASDGLAGVPTNPETQYF.

In its sample, this clonotype was seen many times. The V gene is TRBV5-1, the J gene TRBJ1-2; 7 bases fit TRBD1. V was pared by 2 bases and J by 5 bases, with 3 bases of the junction left unmatched. CDR1 is SGHRS, CDR2 YFSETQ, per germline. The CDR3 consists of 13 residues. Written as DNA, the CDR3 is TGCGCCAGCAGCTTCCAACAGGGGTATGGCTACACCTTC. Protein product: CASSFQQGYGYTF.

The table lists this clonotype with many counts. V usage is TRBV4-3 and J usage is TRBJ2-3; 9 bases agree with TRBD1. Germline lookup yields CDR1 LGHNA and CDR2 YSLEER. V was clipped by 1 base and J by 0 bases; unmatched bases: 8. This CDR3 comprises 18 residues. The chain's CDR3 is CASSQGTGGTTSTDTQYF. The CDR3 DNA sequence: TGCGCCAGCAGCCAAGGTACAGGGGGCACCACTAGCACAGATACGCAGTATTTT.

This chain links TRBV7-9 with TRBJ2-7; TRBD1 is a possible D gene (6 bases). Looked up from germline, CDR1 is SEHNR and CDR2 is FQNEAQ (reference sequence). Trimming removed 4 bases from V and 2 bases from J, with 15 bases in between. The CDR3 spans 15 residues. CDR3 DNA: TGTGCCAGCAGCTCTAGACAGGAAGCACCCTACGAGCAGTACTTC. Protein product: CASSSRQEAPYEQYF.

This clonotype has a count of ten or more. The rearrangement uses TRBV28 and TRBJ1-2, with D perhaps TRBD1 (6 bases). Germline V gene lookup returns CDR1 MDHEN and CDR2 SYDVKM. There are 15 residues in the CDR3. The V end lost 6 bases, the J end lost 4 bases, and 18 bases lay between the germline ends. CDR3 nucleotides: TGTGCCAGCAGCCCTTCCGACGACAGGTTCTATGGCTACACCTTC. Translating gives CASSPSDDRFYGYTF.

This clonotype has at least ten counts. The J gene is TRBJ1-1, the V gene TRBV27; D gene ambiguous. V was clipped by 6 bases and J by 7 bases, with 9 bases between them. CDR3 length equals 11 residues. CDR1 MNHEY and CDR2 SMNVEV come from the germline V gene (reference sequence). In nucleotides, the CDR3 is TGTGCCAGCAGAAGTGATTATGAAGCTTTCTTT. Translation gives CASRSDYEAFF.

This clonotype was observed at least ten times. The chain recombines TRBV2 with TRBJ2-7; 7 bases agree with TRBD2. The CDR3 spans 15 residues. V lost 7 bases and J lost 2; bases outside the gene matches: 11. CDR1 SNHLY and CDR2 FYNNEI come from the germline V gene. The CDR3 DNA is TGTGCCAGCAAACGGTCTAGCGGATCTACCTACGAGCAGTACTTC. Translating gives CASKRSSGSTYEQYF.

This clonotype was seen at least ten times. J is TRBJ1-5 and V is TRBV6-5, with D tentatively TRBD1 (6 bases). V lost 2 bases, J lost 3 bases, and 8 bases lay in between. Germline V gene data show CDR1 as MNHEY and CDR2 as SVGAGI. The CDR3 extends over 14 amino acids. The CDR3: CASSYGGTNQPQHF. DNA of the CDR3: TGTGCCAGCAGTTACGGGGGCACCAATCAGCCCCAGCATTTT.

This rearrangement joins TRBV29-1 to TRBJ1-1; TRBD1 might be the D (5 bases). CDR1 and CDR2 (germline): SQVTM, ANQGSEA. V was trimmed by 0 bases and J by 4 bases, leaving 24 bases between them. The CDR3 spans 18 residues. In nucleotides, the CDR3 is TGCAGCGTTGAAGATCAGTTCATGGGTCAGGGTACTATCACTGAAGCTTTCTTT. Its protein is CSVEDQFMGQGTITEAFF.

At least ten counts were recorded for this clonotype. The chain joins TRBV20-1 to TRBJ2-1; 10 bases agree with TRBD2. The CDR3 covers 18 residues. Germline V gene lookup returns CDR1 DFQATT and CDR2 SNEGSKA (reference sequence). J gave up 6 bases and V 0 bases, and 14 bases lay outside the gene matches. CDR3 DNA sequence: TGCAGTGCTAGAGATTTGCTAGCGGGAGAGGGGAGTGGCAATGAGCAGTTCTTC. It yields the protein CSARDLLAGEGSGNEQFF.

The chain is built from TRBV7-2 and TRBJ2-2; TRBD2 aligns across 9 bases. CDR1 and CDR2 from the germline V gene are SGHTA and FQGNSA. This CDR3 contains 16 residues. The junction had 3 bases not matched to a gene; V was cut back by 3 bases and J by 1 base. The CDR3, as DNA: TGTGCCAGCAGCTTTAGCGGGAGCCAGAACACCGGGGAGCTGTTTTTT. Its translation: CASSFSGSQNTGELFF.

This clonotype appeared many times. DNA of the CDR3: TGTGCCAGCAAACTAGCGGGAGGCCTTGAGACCCAGTACTTC. Protein: CASKLAGGLETQYF. The gene calls are TRBV2 and TRBJ2-5; 12 bases are shared with TRBD2. Germline CDR1 reads SNHLY; CDR2 reads FYNNEI. This CDR3 is 14 amino acids long. The ends lost 7 bases at V and 5 bases at J; junction bases unmatched: 5.

This clonotype was picked up many times. The chain uses TRBV6-2 or TRBV6-3 and TRBJ2-3; the match to TRBD2 covers 9 bases. The CDR3 is made up of 20 amino acids. With V trimmed by 0 bases and J by 1 base, 14 bases remained unmatched. Germline V lookup: CDR1 MNHEY, CDR2 SVGEGT. The DNA for the CDR3 is TGTGCCAGCAGTTACTCGACGTGGGCTAGCGGGGCCAAGCGCACAGATACGCAGTATTTT. Translating it yields CASSYSTWASGAKRTDTQYF.

The sample holds many counts of this clonotype. The CDR3 sequence: CATVTLISRQFF. DNA of the CDR3: TGTGCCACCGTTACACTAATTAGTAGGCAGTTCTTC. The rearrangement uses TRBV19 and TRBJ2-1; no firm D call. The V gene's germline CDR1 is LNHDA and CDR2 SQIVND (reference sequence). The CDR3 sequence is 12 residues long. The ends were cut back, 10 bases at V and 12 bases at J, with 19 bases in the middle. Together with reference TRBV19 and TRBJ2-1, the CDR3 gives the full variable domain: DGGITQSPKYLFRKEGQNVTLSCEQNLNHDAMYWYRQDPGQGLRLIYYSQIVNDFQKGDIAEGYSVSREKKESFPLTVTSAQKNPTAFYLCATVTLISRQFFGPGTRLTVL.

Comments on this clonotype: Just one base apart from a much larger clone, this may be a read error. The chain employs TRBV6-1 and TRBJ2-1; D perhaps matches TRBD2 (5 bases). Germline assignment: CDR1 MNHNS and CDR2 SASEGT. CDR3 length: 13 residues. The CDR3 sequence: CASSPTTNNERFF. Written as DNA, the CDR3 is TGTGCCAGCAGTCCGACGACTAACAATGAGCGGTTCTTC.

The chain uses TRBV7-2 and TRBJ2-1; D call uncertain. Between the trimmed V and J ends, which lost 5 bases and 8 bases, there was a span of 4 bases. CDR1 and CDR2 from the germline V gene are SGHTA and FQGNSA. The CDR3 runs 10 residues. The CDR3 loop is CASSPYEQFF. The CDR3 DNA reads as TGTGCCAGCAGCCCGTATGAGCAGTTCTTC.

Only a few counts were recorded for this clonotype. The rearrangement links TRBV11-1 to TRBJ1-2; a weak D match, TRBD1 (6 bases). V was clipped by 2 bases and J by 2 bases, with 21 bases between them. The CDR3 is 18 amino acids. CDR1 and CDR2 (germline): SGHAT, FQDESV (reference sequence). CDR3 amino acids: CASSLIQLGAGGNYGYTF. As DNA, the CDR3 is TGTGCCAGCAGCTTAATCCAATTGGGGGCTGGCGGGAACTATGGCTACACCTTC. The entire variable domain, with the rest obtained from reference TRBV11-1 and TRBJ1-2, is as follows: EAEVAQSPRYKITEKSQAVAFWCDPISGHATLYWYRQILGQGPELLVQFQDESVVDDSQLPKDRFSAERLKGVDSTLKIQPAELGDSAMYLCASSLIQLGAGGNYGYTFGSGTRLTVV.

This clonotype was found many times. The chain carries TRBV3-1 and TRBJ1-1; a weak D match, TRBD1 (6 bases). V was clipped by 1 base and J by 8 bases, with 17 bases between them. CDR1 is LGHDT and CDR2 is YNNKEL in the germline V gene (reference sequence). This CDR3 comprises 15 residues. In DNA, the CDR3 is TGTGCCAGCAGCCAAGTGGGGGGGACACAGACCGAAGCTTTCTTT. Its translation: CASSQVGGTQTEAFF.

This clonotype was detected many times. The CDR3 DNA sequence: TGTGCCAGCACCCTTAGAAGCAAGGGTGTGCAGGACTATGGCTACACCTTC. Protein: CASTLRSKGVQDYGYTF. The chain uses TRBV28 and TRBJ1-2, with D hard to call. Between the trimmed V and J ends, which lost 7 bases and 3 bases, there was a span of 24 bases. Germline values: CDR1 MDHEN, CDR2 SYDVKM. The CDR3 consists of 17 residues.